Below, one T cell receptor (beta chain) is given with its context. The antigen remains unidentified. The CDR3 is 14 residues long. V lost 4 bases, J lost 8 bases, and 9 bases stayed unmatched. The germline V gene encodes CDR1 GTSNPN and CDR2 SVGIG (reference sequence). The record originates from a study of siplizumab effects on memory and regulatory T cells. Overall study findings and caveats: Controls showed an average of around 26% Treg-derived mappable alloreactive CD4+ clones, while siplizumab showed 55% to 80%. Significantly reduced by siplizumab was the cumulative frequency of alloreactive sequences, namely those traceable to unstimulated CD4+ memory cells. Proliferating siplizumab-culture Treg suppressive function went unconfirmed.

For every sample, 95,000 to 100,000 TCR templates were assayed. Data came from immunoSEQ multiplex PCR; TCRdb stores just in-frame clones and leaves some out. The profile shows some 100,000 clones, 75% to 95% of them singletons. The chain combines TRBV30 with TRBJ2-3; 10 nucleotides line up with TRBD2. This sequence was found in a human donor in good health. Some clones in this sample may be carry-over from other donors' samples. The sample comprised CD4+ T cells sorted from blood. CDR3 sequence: CAWTGTSALSTQYF. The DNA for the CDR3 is TGTGCCTGGACCGGGACTAGCGCTCTTAGTACGCAGTATTTT.